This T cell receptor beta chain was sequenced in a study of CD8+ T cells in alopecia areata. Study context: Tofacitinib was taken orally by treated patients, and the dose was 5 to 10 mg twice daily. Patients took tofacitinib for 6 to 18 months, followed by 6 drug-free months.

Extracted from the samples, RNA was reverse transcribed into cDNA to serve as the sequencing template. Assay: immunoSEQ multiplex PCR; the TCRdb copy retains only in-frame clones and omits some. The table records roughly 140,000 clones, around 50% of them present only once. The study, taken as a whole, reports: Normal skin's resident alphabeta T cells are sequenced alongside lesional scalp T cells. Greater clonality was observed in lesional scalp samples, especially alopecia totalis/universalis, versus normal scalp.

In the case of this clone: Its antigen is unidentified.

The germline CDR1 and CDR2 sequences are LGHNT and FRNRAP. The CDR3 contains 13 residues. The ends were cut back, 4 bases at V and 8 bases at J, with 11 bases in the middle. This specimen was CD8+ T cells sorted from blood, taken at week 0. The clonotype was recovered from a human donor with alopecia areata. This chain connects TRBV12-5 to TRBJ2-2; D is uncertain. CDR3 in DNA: TGTGCTAGTGGTTCTAGGCGTCCGGGGGAGCTGTTTTTT. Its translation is CASGSRRPGELFF. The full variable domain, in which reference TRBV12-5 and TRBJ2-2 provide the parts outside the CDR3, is DARVTQTPRHKVTEMGQEVTMRCQPILGHNTVFWYRQTMMQGLELLAYFRNRAPLDDSGMPKDRFSAEMPDATLATLKIQPSEPRDSAVYFCASGSRRPGELFFGEGSRLTVL.